These 20 T cell receptor beta chains were sequenced from one sample in a study of T cell responses to AZD1222 COVID-19 vaccine. Produced via immunoSEQ multiplex PCR; TCRdb's table is partial and in-frame only. The table shows about 150,000 clones, with 90% to 95% occurring only once. The sample was peripheral blood, taken on day 0 of AZD1222 vaccination. The receptors shown here come from an adult in good health.

The rearrangement links TRBV11-2 to TRBJ1-4; TRBD1 agrees at 10 bases. Germline loops: CDR1 SGHAT, CDR2 FQNNGV. CDR3 size: 15 residues. The trim removed 4 bases at V and 6 bases at J, leaving 5 bases unmatched. The CDR3 DNA follows: TGTGCCAGCAGCTCGGTAGGACAGGGGGATGAAAAACTGTTTTTT. This gives the protein CASSSVGQGDEKLFF.

The chain's CDR3 is CASSSSGTSGAYEQFF. The CDR3 nucleotides read TGTGCCAGTAGTAGCTCCGGGACTAGCGGGGCCTATGAGCAGTTCTTC. The V and J genes are TRBV19 and TRBJ2-1; 13 positions match TRBD2. Germline CDR1 LNHDA, CDR2 SQIVND (reference sequence). The CDR3 is 16 amino acids. V shed 4 bases and J 8 bases; nucleotides not matched to a gene: 8.

This rearrangement joins TRBV28 to TRBJ1-6, with 8 bases lining up with TRBD1. The V gene end was trimmed by 11 bases and the J gene end by 8 bases; junction bases not matched to a gene: 8. Germline values: CDR1 MDHEN, CDR2 SYDVKM. The CDR3 length is 13 residues. The CDR3 loop is CAGRTGSYSPLHF. Here the CDR3 DNA reads TGTGCCGGGAGGACAGGGAGTTATTCACCCCTCCACTTT.

The chain links TRBV28 to TRBJ1-6; D is undetermined. This CDR3 is 17 amino acids long. The germline V and J ends were trimmed by 5 bases and 11 bases, with 25 bases remaining between them. CDR1 and CDR2 (germline): MDHEN, SYDVKM. This chain's CDR3 is CASSHSPRVPRWPPLHF. CDR3 coding DNA: TGTGCCAGCAGTCACTCTCCGCGGGTCCCCCGGTGGCCACCCCTCCACTTT.

With regard to this clone: A read error may account for a junction end that differs from germline. This chain links TRBV11-2 with TRBJ1-2; 10 bases are shared with TRBD1. Looked up from germline, CDR1 is SGHAT and CDR2 is FQNNGV. The CDR3 contains 14 residues. The CDR3 spells CASSLASRQGAAVF. CDR3 bases: TGTGCCAGCAGCTTAGCGTCTCGACAGGGGGCGGCTGTCTTC.

The chain is built from TRBV28 and TRBJ2-7; D call uncertain. Germline V CDR1 and CDR2: MDHEN, SYDVKM. The CDR3 totals 16 residues. V shed 5 bases and J shed 2 bases, with 19 bases lying between them. DNA for the CDR3: TGTGCCAGCAGTCTGCGATCCGCTAGACGGACCTACGAGCAGTACTTC. This codes for CASSLRSARRTYEQYF.

This clone was recorded once. The rearrangement links TRBV28 to TRBJ1-5; no reliable D call. The V end was cut by 6 bases, the J end by 0 bases, with 15 bases between. CDR1 is MDHEN and CDR2 is SYDVKM in the germline V gene. This CDR3 has 16 residues. This CDR3 reads CASRPTGAISNQPQHF. CDR3 coding DNA: TGTGCCAGCAGGCCCACCGGAGCTATTAGCAATCAGCCCCAGCATTTT. The complete variable domain, with remaining parts taken from reference TRBV28 and TRBJ1-5, reads DVKVTQSSRYLVKRTGEKVFLECVQDMDHENMFWYRQDPGLGLRLIYFSYDVKMKEKGDIPEGYSVSREKKERFSLILESASTNQTSMYLCASRPTGAISNQPQHFGDGTRLSIL.

The chain carries TRBV30 and TRBJ1-4; TRBD1 matches 8 bases. V was pared by 3 bases and J by 8 bases, with 5 bases of the junction left unmatched. This CDR3 has 13 amino acids. CDR1 is GTSNPN and CDR2 is SVGIG in the germline V gene (reference sequence). The CDR3 bases are TGTGCCTGGAGCCCAGGGGGCGCGGAAAAACTGTTTTTT. Protein: CAWSPGGAEKLFF. The whole variable domain, filled in from reference TRBV30 and TRBJ1-4, reads SQTIHQWPATLVQPVGSPLSLECTVEGTSNPNLYWYRQAAGRGLQLLFYSVGIGQISSEVPQNLSASRPQDRQFILSSKKLLLSDSGFYLCAWSPGGAEKLFFGSGTQLSVL.

This chain links TRBV10-3 with TRBJ2-1; D may be TRBD1 or TRBD2 (5 bases each). Trimming cost V 3 bases and J 3 bases, with 12 bases left between them. The CDR3 extends over 15 amino acids. The germline CDR1 and CDR2 sequences are ENHRY and SYGVKD. The CDR3 sequence is CAISDRELLYNEQFF. In nucleotides, the CDR3 is TGTGCCATCAGTGACAGGGAGTTGCTCTACAATGAGCAGTTCTTC.

The J gene is TRBJ2-1, the V gene TRBV6-2 or TRBV6-3, with 9 bases matching TRBD2. The CDR3 is made up of 15 amino acids. Per the germline V gene, CDR1 is MNHEY and CDR2 is SVGEGT. Germline trimming cut 6 bases from V and 3 bases from J; bases unmatched to any gene: 6. CDR3 nucleotide sequence: TGTGCCAGCAGCTCCCTAGCGGGATACTACAATGAGCAGTTCTTC. Translating it yields CASSSLAGYYNEQFF.

The rearrangement joins TRBV11-3 to TRBJ1-1; the D gene is possibly TRBD1 (5 bases). V was trimmed by 1 base and J by 0 bases, leaving 6 bases between them. Germline values: CDR1 SGHNT, CDR2 YENEEA. This CDR3 contains 14 residues. The CDR3 is CASSLGGVNTEAFF. Here the CDR3 DNA reads TGTGCCAGCAGCTTAGGGGGCGTGAACACTGAAGCTTTCTTT.

This clone was seen a few times. This chain connects TRBV5-6 to TRBJ2-7, with D perhaps being TRBD1 or TRBD2 (5 bases each). CDR1 and CDR2 (germline): SGHDT, YYEEEE. CDR3 length equals 18 residues. Trimming stripped 3 bases from V and 3 bases from J, with 25 bases between. This CDR3 is CASSSPVPLAARGYEQYF. CDR3 in DNA: TGTGCCAGCAGCTCCCCGGTCCCGCTAGCAGCTAGGGGCTACGAGCAGTACTTC.

V gene TRBV5-6 combines with J gene TRBJ1-6; D gene ambiguous. Trimming removed 4 bases from V and 5 bases from J, with 19 bases in between. Germline CDR1 reads SGHDT; CDR2 reads YYEEEE. This CDR3 comprises 17 residues. DNA of the CDR3: TGTGCCAGCAGCCTCGAAGACGGTCTGACCAATAATTCACCCCTCCACTTT. It translates to CASSLEDGLTNNSPLHF. The variable domain in full, with the rest retrieved from reference TRBV5-6 and TRBJ1-6, is DAGVTQSPTHLIKTRGQQVTLRCSPKSGHDTVSWYQQALGQGPQFIFQYYEEEERQRGNFPDRFSGHQFPNYSSELNVNALLLGDSALYLCASSLEDGLTNNSPLHFGNGTRLTVT.

This clone occurred a few times. This chain joins TRBV7-9 and TRBJ1-2; no clear D gene. Germline values: CDR1 SEHNR, CDR2 FQNEAQ (reference sequence). The CDR3 length is 15 residues. V lost 1 base and J 4 bases, leaving 13 bases between the germline ends. The CDR3 sequence is CASSLGAAKSYGYTF. The CDR3 nucleotides are TGTGCCAGCAGCTTAGGGGCAGCGAAGTCCTATGGCTACACCTTC.

The chain recombines TRBV7-3 with TRBJ2-3; D possibly corresponds to TRBD1 (6 bases). CDR3 length equals 16 residues. Trimming removed 0 bases from V and 2 bases from J, with 12 bases in between. Germline CDR1 reads SGHTA; CDR2 reads FQGTGA. CDR3 region: CASSLTPGHLTDTQYF. CDR3 in DNA: TGTGCCAGCAGCTTAACCCCGGGACATCTCACAGATACGCAGTATTTT. The full variable domain, rest sourced from reference TRBV7-3 and TRBJ2-3, is GAGVSQTPSNKVTEKGKYVELRCDPISGHTALYWYRQSLGQGPEFLIYFQGTGAADDSGLPNDRFFAVRPEGSVSTLKIQRTERGDSAVYLCASSLTPGHLTDTQYFGPGTRLTVL.

This rearrangement joins TRBV2 to TRBJ1-1; D is unresolved. The CDR3 runs to 16 residues. Trimming took off 6 bases at V and 3 bases at J, with 20 bases between the two ends. The germline CDR1 and CDR2 sequences are SNHLY and FYNNEI. The CDR3 coding sequence is TGTGCCAGCAGGAACCTAAAAGGGCGACTAGACACTGAAGCTTTCTTT. This encodes CASRNLKGRLDTEAFF.

The rearrangement joins TRBV5-4 to TRBJ2-1, with TRBD2 matching over 10 bases. J was trimmed by 6 bases and V by 0 bases; bases with no gene match: 9. The length of the CDR3 is 17 residues. CDR1 and CDR2 (germline): SGHNT, YYREEE (reference sequence). The CDR3 DNA reads TGTGCCAGCAGCTTGGAACTAGCGGGAACTAAATTCAATGAGCAGTTCTTC. Translating gives CASSLELAGTKFNEQFF.

The rearrangement joins TRBV7-2 to TRBJ2-5; D unclear. The V end was cut by 6 bases, the J end by 5 bases, with 7 bases between. Germline-derived CDR1 and CDR2 are SGHTA and FQGNSA. The CDR3 has 11 amino acids. This CDR3 reads CASRYAETQYF. CDR3 nucleotide sequence: TGTGCCAGCAGGTACGCGGAGACCCAGTACTTC.

V and J are TRBV4-3 and TRBJ2-3, with D perhaps matching TRBD2 (5 bases). Germline CDR1 reads LGHNA; CDR2 reads YSLEER. Trimming left V 4 bases short and J 2 bases short, with 16 bases between. The CDR3 spans 16 residues. CDR3 residues: CASSRTSTDYTDTQYF. The CDR3 DNA follows: TGCGCCAGCAGCCGCACCTCCACCGACTACACAGATACGCAGTATTTT.

The chain recombines TRBV9 with TRBJ1-4; 9 bases are shared with TRBD1. Germline V gene data show CDR1 as SGDLS and CDR2 as YYNGEE. V was clipped by 2 bases and J by 7 bases; unmatched bases: 6. The CDR3 consists of 15 residues. The CDR3: CASSVGSQGAEKLFF. CDR3 DNA: TGTGCCAGCAGCGTGGGTTCACAGGGGGCTGAAAAACTGTTTTTT.